This passage covers 2 T cell receptor beta chains from one sample sequenced in a study of cytomegalovirus exposure and HLA in healthy donors. The primer mix had 60 Vbeta and 13 Jbeta primers. This table comes from immunoSEQ multiplex PCR, and its TCRdb copy is limited to in-frame clones, with some not included. The sample contains 100,000 to 150,000 clones, approximately 82% of which appear only once. Sequencing used PBMCs. The source is a man between 45 and 60 years old in good health and CMV-seronegative.

The chain recombines TRBV5-6 with TRBJ2-1; 9 bases match TRBD1. Germline-derived CDR1 and CDR2 are SGHDT and YYEEEE. The CDR3 spans 16 residues. V lost 3 bases to trimming and J lost 2 bases; unmatched junction nucleotides: 6. In DNA, the CDR3 is TGTGCCAGCAGCTGGGACAGGGCCTCTACCTACAATGAGCAGTTCTTC. Translated, it gives CASSWDRASTYNEQFF. The complete variable domain, with remaining parts taken from reference TRBV5-6 and TRBJ2-1, reads DAGVTQSPTHLIKTRGQQVTLRCSPKSGHDTVSWYQQALGQGPQFIFQYYEEEERQRGNFPDRFSGHQFPNYSSELNVNALLLGDSALYLCASSWDRASTYNEQFFGPGTRLTVL.

The chain couples TRBV13 to TRBJ2-1; 7 bases match TRBD1. The germline V gene encodes CDR1 PRHDT and CDR2 FYEKMQ (reference sequence). Trimming at V came to 3 bases and at J to 9 bases, leaving 5 bases not matched to a gene. The CDR3 is 13 amino acids. The CDR3 DNA is TGTGCCAGCAGCTTGACAGGGATCGGTGAGCAGTTCTTC. This codes for CASSLTGIGEQFF.